This T cell receptor (beta chain) originates from a study of OX40 agonist ivuxolimab in advanced cancers. Looking at the study overall: Ivuxolimab is a fully human IgG2 antibody that activates OX40 (CD134). The dose-escalation cohort had hepatocellular carcinoma, melanoma, renal cell or head and neck cancer.

Worth noting for this clone: Antigen unknown.

Generated by immunoSEQ multiplex PCR, the TCRdb table keeps only in-frame clones and is missing some. The sample lists roughly 70,000 clones, almost 90% seen once, with over 2% in the top ten. Study-level points and caveats: Clonal expansion by week 6 occurred in CD4+ and CD8+ blood T cells (at 0.1 to 3.0 mg/kg).

Material: CD4+ or CD8+ T cells sorted from blood, obtained in a trial of the OX40 agonist ivuxolimab. This clonotype originated in an adult with an advanced solid tumor such as melanoma, head and neck, liver or kidney cancer.

This CDR3 is CASSTGAPYEQYF. The CDR3 coding sequence is TGTGCCAGCAGTACCGGGGCCCCCTACGAGCAGTACTTC. The chain recombines TRBV28 with TRBJ2-7; D may correspond to TRBD1 or TRBD2 (5 bases each). Germline CDR1 reads MDHEN; CDR2 reads SYDVKM. Trimming removed 5 bases at V and 2 bases at J, with 10 bases between. CDR3 length: 13 amino acids.